The 27 T cell receptor beta chains listed next were all sequenced from one sample in a study of blood T cell repertoires in COVID-19. Sequenced by immunoSEQ multiplex PCR; TCRdb stores in-frame clones only, minus some. Of 190,000 or so clones in the sample, approximately 90% were seen once. The sequenced material came from PBMCs or T cells enriched from blood (not recorded which). These receptors were collected from a woman in her twenties or thirties who had recovered from COVID-19.

The chain has TRBV27 and TRBJ1-1; D ambiguous. The CDR3 contains 14 residues. V was shortened by 5 bases and J by 7 bases, with 17 bases between the two germline ends. From germline, CDR1 is MNHEY and CDR2 SMNVEV (reference sequence). CDR3 sequence reads: CASSARVGFGEAFF. The DNA of the CDR3 is TGTGCCAGCAGTGCGAGGGTGGGGTTCGGTGAAGCTTTCTTT.

This rearrangement joins TRBV6-2 or TRBV6-3 to TRBJ2-4; D not certain. Germline CDR1 and CDR2: MNHEY and SVGEGT. V lost 0 bases to trimming and J lost 0 bases, with 6 bases between them. The CDR3 totals 15 residues. This CDR3 is CASSYSSGAKNIQYF. CDR3 DNA sequence: TGTGCCAGCAGTTACTCCTCCGGAGCCAAAAACATTCAGTACTTC.

J is TRBJ1-1 and V is TRBV4-1, with TRBD1 matching 12 bases. CDR1 MGHRA and CDR2 YSYEKL come from the germline V gene. This CDR3 region has 16 residues. J gave up 5 bases and V 6 bases, and 10 bases lay outside the gene matches. CDR3 sequence reads: CASRPGQGAVGTEAFF. The CDR3 bases are TGCGCCAGCAGGCCGGGACAGGGGGCGGTGGGGACTGAAGCTTTCTTT.

The gene calls are TRBV7-2 and TRBJ1-3; 8 bases line up with TRBD1. Germline CDR1 reads SGHTA; CDR2 reads FQGNSA. The CDR3 covers 14 residues. The junction had 4 bases not matched to a gene; V was cut back by 1 base and J by 8 bases. This chain's CDR3 is CASSLGQGLYTIYF. DNA for the CDR3: TGTGCCAGCAGCTTAGGACAGGGGTTATACACCATATATTTT.

This clone was detected ten times or more. The gene calls are TRBV10-1 and TRBJ1-4; 7 positions match TRBD1. This CDR3 comprises 14 residues. Trimming at V came to 9 bases and at J to 5 bases, leaving 9 bases not matched to a gene. Germline assignment: CDR1 WNHNN and CDR2 SYGVQD (reference sequence). CDR3 in DNA: TGCGCCAGGATCCGACAGGGCGCGAATGAAAAACTGTTTTTT. It translates to CARIRQGANEKLFF.

The chain recombines TRBV7-3 with TRBJ2-3; D perhaps matches TRBD2 (6 bases). Germline lookup yields CDR1 SGHTA and CDR2 FQGTGA. This CDR3 is built from 13 residues. V lost 10 bases, J lost 2 bases, and 13 bases lay in between. This CDR3 reads CATSSGVTDTQYF. The DNA of the CDR3 is TGTGCCACCTCCTCGGGGGTCACAGATACGCAGTATTTT.

CDR3 coding DNA: TGTGCCAGCAGCTACATGCCGACAGGGAACACCGGGGAGCTGTTTTTT. Translation: CASSYMPTGNTGELFF. The rearrangement uses TRBV14 and TRBJ2-2; tentatively, D is TRBD1 (6 bases). The V end lost 5 bases, the J end lost 1 base, and 14 bases lay between the germline ends. In germline, CDR1 is SGHDN, CDR2 FVKESK. This CDR3 comprises 16 residues.

This clone has only one observation. The rearrangement joins TRBV4-1 to TRBJ1-1; D remains ambiguous. The CDR3 length is 20 residues. V gave up 1 base and J gave up 1 base, with 25 bases separating them. In germline, CDR1 is MGHRA, CDR2 YSYEKL. This chain's CDR3 is CASSQAQSHPNRGKNTEAFF. Written as DNA, the CDR3 is TGCGCCAGCAGCCAAGCCCAGTCCCACCCGAACCGGGGAAAGAACACTGAAGCTTTCTTT.

The J gene is TRBJ2-1, the V gene TRBV2; 13 bases line up with TRBD2. The CDR3 contains 15 residues. Looked up from germline, CDR1 is SNHLY and CDR2 is FYNNEI. V was clipped by 1 base and J by 9 bases; unmatched bases: 3. CDR3 sequence reads: CASSEGTSGGTEQFF. In DNA, the CDR3 is TGTGCCAGCAGTGAAGGGACTAGCGGGGGTACTGAGCAGTTCTTC. Together with reference TRBV2 and TRBJ2-1, the CDR3 gives the full variable domain: EPEVTQTPSHQVTQMGQEVILRCVPISNHLYFYWYRQILGQKVEFLVSFYNNEISEKSEIFDDQFSVERPDGSNFTLKIRSTKLEDSAMYFCASSEGTSGGTEQFFGPGTRLTVL.

This clone has just a few counts. The rearrangement links TRBV5-4 to TRBJ2-7; 9 bases match TRBD2. In germline, CDR1 is SGHNT, CDR2 YYREEE (reference sequence). This CDR3 is built from 17 residues. V was clipped by 3 bases and J by 3 bases; unmatched bases: 13. The CDR3 DNA reads as TGTGCCAGCAGCTGGGGGCCCACTGCGGGAGGGAACTACGAGCAGTACTTC. Residues: CASSWGPTAGGNYEQYF.

The chain employs TRBV27 and TRBJ2-7, with a tentative D call TRBD2 (6 bases). The germline V gene encodes CDR1 MNHEY and CDR2 SMNVEV (reference sequence). The CDR3 runs 16 residues. Trimming removed 2 bases from V and 6 bases from J, with 20 bases in between. This CDR3 reads CASSLEEGKGYREQYF. In DNA form, the CDR3 reads TGTGCCAGCAGTTTAGAGGAGGGGAAGGGATATCGCGAGCAGTACTTC.

This clone was detected only once. The rearrangement uses TRBV11-2 and TRBJ2-3; no reliable D call. Trimming left V 5 bases short and J 2 bases short, with 11 bases between. The germline CDR1 and CDR2 sequences are SGHAT and FQNNGV. The CDR3 is 14 residues long. CDR3 amino acids: CASSPRAFTDTQYF. As DNA, the CDR3 is TGTGCCAGCAGCCCCCGAGCTTTCACAGATACGCAGTATTTT.

This rearrangement joins TRBV19 to TRBJ1-2; the match to TRBD1 covers 9 bases. The CDR3 length is 13 residues. CDR1 LNHDA and CDR2 SQIVND come from the germline V gene (reference sequence). J gave up 6 bases and V 8 bases, and 7 bases lay outside the gene matches. The CDR3 sequence is CASSKQGAHGYTF. The CDR3 nucleotides read TGTGCCAGTTCCAAACAGGGGGCTCATGGCTACACCTTC.

This chain joins TRBV6-1 and TRBJ2-3, with 10 bases identical to TRBD2. The V and J ends lost 2 bases and 0 bases, in that order; junction bases with no gene match: 2. The CDR3 runs 16 residues. Germline CDR1 is MNHNS and CDR2 is SASEGT. CDR3 sequence reads: CASSELGLASTDTQYF. CDR3 DNA sequence: TGTGCCAGCAGTGAATTGGGACTAGCGAGCACAGATACGCAGTATTTT.

The rearrangement uses TRBV14 and TRBJ1-1; D uncertain. Germline CDR1 and CDR2: SGHDN and FVKESK. CDR3 size: 12 residues. Trimming stripped 4 bases from V and 7 bases from J, with 10 bases between. CDR3 loop: CASSPYRGEAFF. The CDR3 DNA reads as TGTGCCAGCAGCCCGTATCGCGGTGAAGCTTTCTTT.

The chain couples TRBV7-9 to TRBJ2-2; D perhaps matches TRBD1 (6 bases). The V end lost 4 bases, the J end lost 1 base, and 10 bases lay between the germline ends. Germline V gives CDR1 SEHNR, CDR2 FQNEAQ (reference sequence). CDR3 length equals 15 residues. In nucleotides, the CDR3 is TGTGCCAGCAGCTCCGACAGGAGGAACACCGGGGAGCTGTTTTTT. It encodes CASSSDRRNTGELFF.

The chain combines TRBV7-6 with TRBJ2-2; TRBD2 might be the D (6 bases). The CDR3 extends over 15 amino acids. Trimming stripped 4 bases from V and 2 bases from J, with 11 bases between. Germline CDR1 is SGHVS and CDR2 is FNYEAQ. In DNA, the CDR3 is TGTGCCAGCAGCTCAAGCGGGCTTAACACCGGGGAGCTGTTTTTT. Its translation: CASSSSGLNTGELFF.

The chain carries TRBV10-3 and TRBJ1-1; tentatively, D is TRBD1 (5 bases). Per the germline V gene, CDR1 is ENHRY and CDR2 is SYGVKD. The CDR3 totals 14 residues. Trimming removed 2 bases at V and 4 bases at J, with 11 bases between. CDR3 DNA: TGTGCCATCAGTGAGGTTGGGGGAGGCACTGAAGCTTTCTTT. It encodes CAISEVGGGTEAFF.

V usage is TRBV11-3 and J usage is TRBJ1-2; D ambiguous. Germline CDR1 and CDR2: SGHNT and YENEEA. The CDR3 is made up of 13 amino acids. V was shortened by 6 bases and J by 2 bases, with 10 bases between the two germline ends. The CDR3 sequence: CASSHQANYGYTF. CDR3 DNA sequence: TGTGCCAGCAGTCATCAGGCAAACTATGGCTACACCTTC.

This clone has a handful of counts. The chain combines TRBV6-5 with TRBJ1-1; TRBD1 matches at 10 bases. In germline, CDR1 is MNHEY, CDR2 SVGAGI. There are 14 residues in the CDR3. The V gene end was trimmed by 6 bases and the J gene end by 5 bases; junction bases not matched to a gene: 6. The CDR3 reads CASSRDRGETEAFF. CDR3 coding DNA: TGTGCCAGCAGCCGGGACAGGGGTGAGACTGAAGCTTTCTTT.

In this sample, this clone turned up once. The chain uses TRBV6-6 and TRBJ1-2, with 8 bases fitting TRBD1. This CDR3 is 16 amino acids long. Trimming removed 6 bases from V and 3 bases from J; junction bases left unmatched: 12. CDR1 is MNHNY, CDR2 SVGAGI, per germline (reference sequence). The CDR3 loop is CASSAGQGAVHYGYTF. CDR3 sequence (DNA): TGTGCCAGCAGCGCCGGACAGGGCGCGGTACACTATGGCTACACCTTC.

This chain links TRBV7-8 with TRBJ1-2; D might be TRBD1 (6 bases). V was clipped by 3 bases and J by 8 bases, with 13 bases between them. Germline V gene lookup returns CDR1 SGHVS and CDR2 FQNEAQ. The length of the CDR3 is 13 residues. Here the CDR3 reads CASSFDTGFGYTF. In nucleotides, the CDR3 is TGTGCCAGCAGCTTTGATACAGGGTTCGGCTACACCTTC.

This chain links TRBV10-3 with TRBJ2-3, with 7 nucleotides matching TRBD1. The CDR3 covers 15 residues. Trimming took 4 bases from V and 0 from J; bases not matched to a gene: 4. Germline-derived CDR1 and CDR2 are ENHRY and SYGVKD. In nucleotides, the CDR3 is TGTGCCATCAGTGGAGGGGGCCAAAGCACAGATACGCAGTATTTT. Protein product: CAISGGGQSTDTQYF.

V usage is TRBV20-1 and J usage is TRBJ2-7, with 7 bases that match TRBD2. Germline loops: CDR1 DFQATT, CDR2 SNEGSKA (reference sequence). The CDR3 length is 13 residues. The ends lost 3 bases at V and 7 bases at J; junction bases unmatched: 9. The chain's CDR3 is CSASPGGSGEQYF. Written as DNA, the CDR3 is TGCAGTGCTAGTCCCGGGGGGTCAGGGGAGCAGTACTTC.

This rearrangement joins TRBV4-3 to TRBJ2-1; no reliable D call. Germline loops: CDR1 LGHNA, CDR2 YSLEER. The V end was cut by 0 bases, the J end by 4 bases, with 10 bases between. This CDR3 has 15 residues. The CDR3 loop reads CASSQDPMRYNEQFF. The CDR3 coding sequence is TGCGCCAGCAGCCAAGATCCAATGAGGTACAATGAGCAGTTCTTC.

This clone occurred once. CDR3 residues: CASSLAWRSSYNEQFF. DNA for the CDR3: TGTGCCAGCAGTCTAGCCTGGCGGAGCTCCTACAATGAGCAGTTCTTC. This chain links TRBV7-2 with TRBJ2-1, with D maybe TRBD2 (5 bases). CDR1 is SGHTA and CDR2 is FQGNSA in the germline V gene. Trimming took off 6 bases at V and 0 bases at J, with 15 bases between the two ends. The CDR3 totals 16 residues.

This clone was picked up one time. This rearrangement joins TRBV6-2 or TRBV6-3 to TRBJ2-5, with 9 positions matching TRBD2. Germline CDR1 MNHEY, CDR2 SVGEGT. The CDR3 runs 18 residues. The V gene end was trimmed by 0 bases and the J gene end by 5 bases; junction bases not matched to a gene: 13. In DNA, the CDR3 is TGTGCCAGCAGTTACTCCGGGCTTAGCGGGAGCCACGGGGAGACCCAGTACTTC. It encodes CASSYSGLSGSHGETQYF.